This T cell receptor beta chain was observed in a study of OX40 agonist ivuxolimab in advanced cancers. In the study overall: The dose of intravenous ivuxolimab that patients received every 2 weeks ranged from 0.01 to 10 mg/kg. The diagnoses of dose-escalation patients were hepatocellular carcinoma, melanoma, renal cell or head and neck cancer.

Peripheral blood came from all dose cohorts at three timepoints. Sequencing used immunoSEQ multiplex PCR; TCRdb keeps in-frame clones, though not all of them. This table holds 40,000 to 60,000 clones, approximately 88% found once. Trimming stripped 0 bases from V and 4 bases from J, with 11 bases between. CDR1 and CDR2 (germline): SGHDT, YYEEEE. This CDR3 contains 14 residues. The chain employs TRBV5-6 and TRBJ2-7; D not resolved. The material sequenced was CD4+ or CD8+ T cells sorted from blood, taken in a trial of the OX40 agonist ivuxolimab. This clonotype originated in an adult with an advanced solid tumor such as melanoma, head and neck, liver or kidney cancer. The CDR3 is CASSLEYEDYEQYF. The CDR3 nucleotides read TGTGCCAGCAGCTTGGAGTACGAGGATTACGAGCAGTACTTC.